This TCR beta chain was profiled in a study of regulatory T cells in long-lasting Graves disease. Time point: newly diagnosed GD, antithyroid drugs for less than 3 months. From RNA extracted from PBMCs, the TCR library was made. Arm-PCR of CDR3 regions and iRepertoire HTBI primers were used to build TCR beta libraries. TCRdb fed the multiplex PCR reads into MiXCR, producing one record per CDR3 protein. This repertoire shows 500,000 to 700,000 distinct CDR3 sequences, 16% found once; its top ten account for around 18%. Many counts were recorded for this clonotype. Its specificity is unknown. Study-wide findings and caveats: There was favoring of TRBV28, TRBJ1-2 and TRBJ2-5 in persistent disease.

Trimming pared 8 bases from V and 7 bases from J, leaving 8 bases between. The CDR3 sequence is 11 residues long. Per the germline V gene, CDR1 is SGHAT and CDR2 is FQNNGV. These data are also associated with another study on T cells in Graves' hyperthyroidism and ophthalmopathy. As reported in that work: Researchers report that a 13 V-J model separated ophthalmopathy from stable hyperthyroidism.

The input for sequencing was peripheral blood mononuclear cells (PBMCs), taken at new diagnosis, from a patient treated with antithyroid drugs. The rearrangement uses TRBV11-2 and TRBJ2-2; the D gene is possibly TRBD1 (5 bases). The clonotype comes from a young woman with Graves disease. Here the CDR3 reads CASWGGGELFF. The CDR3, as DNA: TGTGCCAGCTGGGGCGGCGGGGAGCTGTTTTTT.